This TCR beta chain was retrieved from a study of cytomegalovirus exposure and HLA in healthy donors. With respect to this clone: What it recognizes is unknown.

This CDR3 region has 15 residues. J lost 7 bases, V lost 2 bases, and 4 bases had no gene match. CDR1 and CDR2 from the germline V gene are MGHRA and YSYEKL. The PCR made use of 60 Vbeta and 13 Jbeta primers. Repertoires were generated with immunoSEQ multiplex PCR, while TCRdb's copy carries only in-frame clones and drops some. The sample shows some 110,000 clones, approximately 80% of them seen only once. Study-wide points: Some segments of the V type, notably TRBV6-2 and TRBV6-3, were excluded as indistinguishable.

This TCR was sampled from a woman in her late teens or twenties in good health and CMV-seropositive. Sequencing was done on a sample of PBMCs. The rearrangement uses TRBV4-1 and TRBJ1-6; 8 bases agree with TRBD1. The CDR3 nucleotides read TGCGCCAGCAGCCAAACGACAGGGGCCAATTCACCCCTCCACTTT. This gives the protein CASSQTTGANSPLHF.